This is a list of T cell receptor beta chains from one sample in a study of neoadjuvant anti-PD-1 for oral cavity cancer. The repertoire was sequenced with immunoSEQ multiplex PCR; TCRdb's copy has only in-frame clones and lacks some. The repertoire includes approximately 9,400 clones, less than 75% of them detected once, and 3.5% to 4.5% sits in the top ten. The source material was PBMCs, sampled after nivolumab (anti-PD-1) treatment. The receptor set was obtained from a person aged 35-79 years with oral cavity squamous cell carcinoma. The conserved cysteine and the conserved F or W are not part of the CDR3 here.

V: TRBV6-6; J: TRBJ1-3; CDR3: AIGRGVGGNTIY
V: TRBV5-4; J: TRBJ2-5; CDR3: ASSLGTSRMETQY
V: TRBV15; J: TRBJ1-1; CDR3: ATSPQIGLRTEAF
V: TRBV2; J: TRBJ2-3; CDR3: ASSEKGTVRTDTQY
V: TRBV6-5; J: TRBJ1-3; CDR3: ASTNTDVLY
V: TRBV4-1; J: TRBJ1-4; CDR3: ASSLSSEGRREKLF
V: TRBV6-1; J: TRBJ1-2; CDR3: ASSTGTGTYGYT
V: TRBV29-1; J: TRBJ2-5; CDR3: SVGAGQETQY
V: TRBV11-2; J: TRBJ2-3; CDR3: ASSAYPTGFTDTQY
V: TRBV5-5; J: TRBJ2-2; CDR3: ASSLELDRVNTGELF
V: TRBV30; J: TRBJ2-1; CDR3: AWSVGVSYNEQF
V: TRBV10-2; J: TRBJ2-7; CDR3: ASSENDGYEQY
V: TRBV7-3; J: TRBJ2-3; CDR3: ASSPAGPTRGQY
V: TRBV5-4; J: TRBJ1-1; CDR3: ASSLGSRANMNTEAF
V: TRBV13; J: TRBJ1-3; CDR3: ASSLGGTWDTIY
V: TRBV19; J: TRBJ1-5; CDR3: ASSIVQGPQH
V: TRBV2; J: TRBJ1-3; CDR3: ASSEGGQGRAIY
V: TRBV19; J: TRBJ2-2; CDR3: ASSGGRVSGGELF
V: TRBV11-2; J: TRBJ1-2; CDR3: ASSLGQLDGYT
V: TRBV5-1; J: TRBJ2-2; CDR3: ASSLGTGGSLPGELF
V: TRBV29-1; J: TRBJ2-1; CDR3: SSRDRDYNEQF
V: TRBV5-1; J: TRBJ2-3; CDR3: ASSLGRGLTSTDTQY
V: TRBV10-1; J: TRBJ1-2; CDR3: ASSESRGRGYT
V: TRBV5-1; J: TRBJ2-3; CDR3: ASSTGPPSGADTQY
V: TRBV5-1; J: TRBJ2-7; CDR3: ASSFRDRAGEQY
V: TRBV5-1; J: TRBJ2-1; CDR3: ASSLASGTFNEQF
V: TRBV29-1; J: TRBJ1-1; CDR3: SVGQSKGMNTEAF
V: TRBV7-9; J: TRBJ1-5; CDR3: ASSSPDSQPQH
V: TRBV5-6; J: TRBJ2-3; CDR3: ASSPPGGDTQY
V: TRBV6-5; J: TRBJ2-3; CDR3: ASSYPGQSTDTQY
V: TRBV5-1; J: TRBJ2-5; CDR3: ASSSGRGGETQY
V: TRBV5-8; J: TRBJ2-7; CDR3: ASSSRGYSYEQY
V: TRBV5-5; J: TRBJ2-7; CDR3: ASSLEAGGSYEQY
V: TRBV10-3; J: TRBJ1-1; CDR3: AISQDRGKGSEAF
V: TRBV6-1; J: TRBJ2-3; CDR3: ASSGRTQTDTQY
V: TRBV19; J: TRBJ2-7; CDR3: ASTGQGGEQY
V: TRBV19; J: TRBJ1-1; CDR3: ASSIRPVRTEAF
V: TRBV18; J: TRBJ1-5; CDR3: ASSLTLNQPQH
V: TRBV14; J: TRBJ1-2; CDR3: ASSQGARYGYT
V: TRBV5-1; J: TRBJ1-5; CDR3: ASSLVPDQPQH
V: TRBV7-7; J: TRBJ2-1; CDR3: ASSPGLAVRNEQF
V: TRBV6-5; J: TRBJ2-7; CDR3: ASSYQQGGTYEQY
V: TRBV5-1; J: TRBJ2-1; CDR3: ASSLASGSYNEQF
V: TRBV13; J: TRBJ1-2; CDR3: ASSLWGGTASNYGYT
V: TRBV27; J: TRBJ1-5; CDR3: ASRTVGQPQH
V: TRBV9; J: TRBJ2-7; CDR3: ASSGPGGMEQY
V: TRBV5-4; J: TRBJ2-7; CDR3: ASSLGGFSGSSYEQY
V: TRBV6-1; J: TRBJ2-3; CDR3: ASRELGLTDTQY
V: TRBV19; J: TRBJ1-5; CDR3: ASIGGRINSNQPQH
V: TRBV5-4; J: TRBJ1-6; CDR3: ASSLEGGGQGSPLH
V: TRBV6-6; J: TRBJ2-7; CDR3: ASTDSGRSYEQY